Each of the 12 T cell receptor beta chains below was sequenced from the same sample in a study of Graves' ophthalmopathy and Graves' hyperthyroidism. The study amplified TCR beta CDR3 regions using RNA transcripts. A first-round RT-PCR used HTBI primers, followed by a second-round multiplex PCR. Via MiXCR, TCRdb re-called the multiplex PCR reads, giving one row per CDR3 protein. The table records about 370,000 distinct CDR3 sequences, about 16% of them present only once. The specimen sequenced was peripheral blood. The receptors originated from a woman between 18 and 30 years old with Graves' ophthalmopathy.

This clonotype was counted many times. The chain employs TRBV4-3 and TRBJ1-2; no clear D gene. The germline V and J ends were trimmed by 0 bases and 6 bases, with 17 bases remaining between them. The CDR3 is 16 residues long. From germline, CDR1 is LGHNA and CDR2 YSLEER. The CDR3, as DNA: TGCGCCAGCAGCCAAGAGGTCCCTGGAGGGTCGGATGGCTACACCTTC. Its translation: CASSQEVPGGSDGYTF.

This clonotype was picked up many times. No DNA is shown, since the ends of the CDR3 on it are uncertain; the CDR3 is the one TCRdb lists. V and J are TRBV11-1 and TRBJ2-2; the table's D call TRBD2 went unverified against the DNA. The CDR3 is 17 residues long, counting both termini. Germline V gives CDR1 SGHAT, CDR2 FQDESV (reference sequence). Here the CDR3 reads CASSHPWGGRTPGSCFF.

This clonotype came up many times. The chain links TRBV28 to TRBJ2-7, with a possible D match to TRBD1 (8 bases). CDR1 and CDR2 (germline): MDHEN, SYDVKM. CDR3 length equals 16 residues. V was clipped by 7 bases and J by 2 bases, with 21 bases between them. The CDR3 reads CASNRGGIPRAYEQYF. CDR3 coding DNA: TGTGCCAGCAACAGGGGGGGTATCCCCCGGGCCTACGAGCAGTACTTC.

This clonotype was seen many times. V gene TRBV27 combines with J gene TRBJ2-2, with D possibly TRBD1 on 5 matching bases. The CDR3 has 13 amino acids. Germline values: CDR1 MNHEY, CDR2 SMNVEV (reference sequence). Trimming removed 6 bases at V and 5 bases at J, with 10 bases between. CDR3 in amino acids: CASSQTETGELFF. For the CDR3, the DNA is TGTGCCAGCAGCCAGACAGAGACCGGGGAGCTGTTTTTT.

This clonotype has a count of ten or more. The chain combines TRBV6-5 with TRBJ2-2; D is unresolved. The CDR3 runs 14 residues. From germline, CDR1 is MNHEY and CDR2 SVGAGI. V gave up 0 bases and J gave up 7 bases, with 9 bases separating them. This CDR3 is CASSYSRTVGELFF. DNA for the CDR3: TGTGCCAGCAGTTACTCGAGGACGGTCGGGGAGCTGTTTTTT.

This clonotype was observed many times. This chain uses TRBV7-3 with TRBJ2-7, with D possibly being TRBD1 (5 bases). CDR3 size: 15 residues. Between the trimmed V and J ends, which lost 0 bases and 2 bases, there was a span of 11 bases. Germline V lookup: CDR1 SGHTA, CDR2 FQGTGA. CDR3 in amino acids: CASSLTVVTAYEQYF. In DNA form, the CDR3 reads TGTGCCAGCAGCTTAACCGTGGTGACAGCCTACGAGCAGTACTTC. The whole variable domain, remainder taken from reference TRBV7-3 and TRBJ2-7, is GAGVSQTPSNKVTEKGKYVELRCDPISGHTALYWYRQSLGQGPEFLIYFQGTGAADDSGLPNDRFFAVRPEGSVSTLKIQRTERGDSAVYLCASSLTVVTAYEQYFGPGTRLTVT.

This clonotype was detected ten times or more. The V and J genes are TRBV7-3 and TRBJ1-6, with 8 bases matching TRBD1. This CDR3 has 14 residues. V shed 2 bases and J 9 bases; nucleotides not matched to a gene: 3. CDR1 SGHTA and CDR2 FQGTGA come from the germline V gene. CDR3 sequence (DNA): TGTGCCAGCAGCTTATACAGGGGGGGTTCACCCCTCCACTTT. As protein: CASSLYRGGSPLHF.

In this sample, this clonotype turned up many times. V usage is TRBV28 and J usage is TRBJ2-5; D not resolved. Trimming cost V 6 bases and J 2 bases, with 16 bases left between them. This CDR3 is built from 15 residues. Germline loops: CDR1 MDHEN, CDR2 SYDVKM. CDR3 region: CASSPVPPVQETQYF. Here the CDR3 DNA reads TGTGCCAGCAGCCCCGTTCCCCCAGTTCAAGAGACCCAGTACTTC.

The rearrangement uses TRBV20-1 and TRBJ2-5; D gene unclear. This CDR3 has 12 amino acids. Deletions cut 3 bases from V and 5 bases from J, with 10 bases between. CDR1 DFQATT and CDR2 SNEGSKA come from the germline V gene (reference sequence). Here the CDR3 reads CSASKVWETQYF. CDR3 nucleotides: TGCAGTGCTAGTAAGGTTTGGGAGACCCAGTACTTC.

This clonotype was detected many times. This chain links TRBV19 with TRBJ1-1; D perhaps matches TRBD1 (5 bases). The germline V gene has CDR1 LNHDA and CDR2 SQIVND (reference sequence). This CDR3 is 14 amino acids long. The V and J ends lost 3 bases and 2 bases respectively, with 10 bases between them. This CDR3 is CASSMGRINTEAFF. CDR3 DNA sequence: TGTGCCAGTAGTATGGGACGGATTAACACTGAAGCTTTCTTT. Supplemented by reference TRBV19 and TRBJ1-1, the full variable domain reads DGGITQSPKYLFRKEGQNVTLSCEQNLNHDAMYWYRQDPGQGLRLIYYSQIVNDFQKGDIAEGYSVSREKKESFPLTVTSAQKNPTAFYLCASSMGRINTEAFFGQGTRLTVV.

The CDR3 DNA follows: TGTGCCAGCAGTTTTCAGGGGAACATTCAGTACTTC. Its translation is CASSFQGNIQYF. The gene calls are TRBV12-3 or TRBV12-4 and TRBJ2-4, with a possible D match to TRBD1 (6 bases). This CDR3 is built from 12 residues. V shed 3 bases and J shed 7 bases, with 7 bases lying between them.

This clonotype was counted between two and nine times. The V call is TRBV11-2, the J call TRBJ1-3; D is unresolved. The V end lost 4 bases, the J end lost 0 bases, and 16 bases lay between the germline ends. This CDR3 contains 17 residues. Germline V gene sequence: CDR1 SGHAT, CDR2 FQNNGV. CDR3 in DNA: TGTGCCAGCAGCTCCGTCAGGACCGCTATCTCTGGAAACACCATATATTTT. Translated, it gives CASSSVRTAISGNTIYF. The entire variable domain, with the rest obtained from reference TRBV11-2 and TRBJ1-3, is as follows: EAGVAQSPRYKIIEKRQSVAFWCNPISGHATLYWYQQILGQGPKLLIQFQNNGVVDDSQLPKDRFSAERLKGVDSTLKIQPAKLEDSAVYLCASSSVRTAISGNTIYFGEGSWLTVV.